This T cell receptor (beta chain) was captured in a study of blood T cells in healthy people across ages. Study-level findings and limits: Among T cells, TCR beta diversity per million cells dropped roughly linearly as age rose. It was found that TCR beta diversity correlated strongly with the percentage of naive T cells.

Details on this clonotype: Its antigen is not known.

The second PCR ran roughly 6 to 11 cycles with a sample-barcoded 5' primer and J-beta primers. TCRdb fed the 5' RACE reads into MiXCR, producing one record per CDR3 protein. The sample lists over 500,000 distinct CDR3 sequences, 27% occurring once. These data are also associated with another study on T cells of mothers and their children. This second report adds: Each child contributed approximately 3 million TCR beta CDR3 reads, while each mother contributed over 9.5 million. Slightly higher, non-significant overlap characterized related mother-child pairs relative to unrelated pairs.

Sequencing input: blood. This receptor was obtained from a boy aged 2 to 9 in good health.

In nucleotides, the CDR3 is TGTGCCACCAGCAGAGATCGCGCGGGAAATGAGCAGTTCTTC. Translated: CATSRDRAGNEQFF. The gene calls are TRBV15 and TRBJ2-1; tentatively, D is TRBD2 (6 bases). The CDR3 has 14 amino acids. Between the trimmed V and J ends, which lost 0 bases and 7 bases, there was a span of 10 bases. Germline assignment: CDR1 LNHNV and CDR2 YYDKDF (reference sequence).